This TCR beta chain was recovered during a study of chemoradiotherapy in HPV16-positive cancers. The CDR3 covers 13 residues. Trimming stripped 7 bases from V and 2 bases from J, with 11 bases between. Germline V gene data show CDR1 as LNHDA and CDR2 as SQIVND (reference sequence). Clones were sequenced by immunoSEQ multiplex PCR, and TCRdb holds only the in-frame ones, with some missing. The sample has about 16,000 clones, 75% to 85% seen once; the top ten hold roughly 11%. The receptor's source is a human donor with HPV-associated anogenital cancer. V and J are TRBV19 and TRBJ1-2; D ambiguous. This specimen was collected from a patient who underwent chemoradiotherapy. The CDR3 DNA reads as TGTGCCAGTAATGATGGGTGGAACTATGGCTACACCTTC. Its translation: CASNDGWNYGYTF.